This T cell receptor (beta chain) came from a study of T cells in narcolepsy. General study findings and limits: HCRT-specific and TRIB2-specific autoreactive clonotypes appeared among same-patient CSF and blood CD4+ clonotypes.

Assay: immunoSEQ multiplex PCR; the TCRdb copy retains only in-frame clones and omits some. The sample has about 40,000 clones; 88% are singletons. Comment on this clone: The antigen remains undetermined. The sample carries other DNA sequences with the same CDR3.

This CDR3 has 17 amino acids. V lost 3 bases to trimming and J lost 11 bases, with 28 bases between them. From germline, CDR1 is SGHNT and CDR2 YENEEA. The J gene is TRBJ1-1, the V gene TRBV11-3, with D tentatively TRBD1 (6 bases). The sequencing sample was made of CD45RA- memory CD4+ T cells from PBMCs. This receptor was obtained from a human donor with narcolepsy. The CDR3, as DNA: TGTGCCAGCAGCTTTAACGACATCGGGACACCCATCTTGGGGGCTTTCTTT. Its translation: CASSFNDIGTPILGAFF.